This TCR beta chain was captured by sequencing in a study of post-analysis software for immune sequencing data (dated by TCRdb to 2015 to 2017). As for the study more broadly: Recorded disease courses included relapsing-remitting, secondary progressive and progressive-relapsing multiple sclerosis, with some patients lacking subtype annotation. The patient repertoires were set against about eleven previously published healthy control repertoires from donors whose ages ranged from roughly 6 to 27 years. A subset of samples was prepared in parallel using single-end sample barcoding, then pooled and co-amplified after Illumina adapter ligation. The full study reports these points: Roughly 5 TRBV segments, including TRBV5-6, TRBV5-1 and TRBV20-1, were significantly more frequent in patients than controls. Normalized Chao1 diversity was significantly lower in multiple sclerosis patients than controls, suggesting substantial peripheral T-cell clonal expansion. The control group was slightly older than the multiple sclerosis patient group. Direct clustering with F measure revealed strong co-clustering of samples prepared in the same batch, which led to a batch-effect correction.

Turning to this clonotype: Its antigen is unknown. Per-nucleotide qualities are absent, and no much larger clonotype sits a single base away.

Libraries were built with PCR. The sequencer was an Illumina HiSeq 2500. To reduce PCR and sequencing biases, unique molecular identifiers were built into the TCR beta cDNA libraries. Some 500,000 cDNA molecules were obtained for every 1 to 10 million input T cells, so each molecule roughly corresponded to one T cell. The patient libraries were prepared and sequenced with the same protocol used for the earlier healthy control dataset. Within a given batch, samples were prepared together, multiplexed and sequenced on the same HiSeq lane. As for the original processing: MIGEC was used to process the raw barcoded reads, and molecular identifier groups with only a single read were discarded before consensus assembly and CDR3 extraction. Clonotype tables were post-analysed with VDJtools, normalizing diversity by down-sampling all datasets to the smallest sample size. In repertoire overlap clustering, CDR3 amino acid sequences, but not nucleotide sequences, were matched to correct batch-related cross-sample contamination. The raw public data were reprocessed by TCRdb itself: fastp quality trimming at Q25, MiXCR clonotype calling, in-frame beta chains only. Under each unique CDR3 protein, matching rows form one entry showing the most common genes and DNA. The V and J calls shown here were made by TCRdb, not taken from the authors' results. Counted in this sample were hundreds of thousands of distinct CDR3 sequences; over 35% of them appeared once. 9% to 13% of the sample belongs to the ten largest clones.

The junction shows trimming of 6 bases on V and 4 bases on J, plus 10 bases between the germline ends. CDR1 is given as DFQATT and CDR2 as SNEGSKA, both from the germline V gene (reference sequence). The CDR3, cysteine through phenylalanine, is 11 amino acids long. Only CDR3 DNA is held: 33 bases, read in frame from base 1. To demonstrate the VDJtools post-analysis software, the study profiled TCR beta repertoires from the peripheral blood of around 13 young patients with multiple sclerosis. Multiple sclerosis patients were children and adolescents aged 6 to 15 years. The TCR comes from a girl aged 10 to 17 with multiple sclerosis. The chain couples TRBV20-1 to TRBJ2-7, with the D gene call left open. The specimen was blood. CDR3 region: CSAPNGYEQYF. The DNA sequence is as follows: TGCAGTGCCCCCAATGGGTACGAGCAGTACTTC.